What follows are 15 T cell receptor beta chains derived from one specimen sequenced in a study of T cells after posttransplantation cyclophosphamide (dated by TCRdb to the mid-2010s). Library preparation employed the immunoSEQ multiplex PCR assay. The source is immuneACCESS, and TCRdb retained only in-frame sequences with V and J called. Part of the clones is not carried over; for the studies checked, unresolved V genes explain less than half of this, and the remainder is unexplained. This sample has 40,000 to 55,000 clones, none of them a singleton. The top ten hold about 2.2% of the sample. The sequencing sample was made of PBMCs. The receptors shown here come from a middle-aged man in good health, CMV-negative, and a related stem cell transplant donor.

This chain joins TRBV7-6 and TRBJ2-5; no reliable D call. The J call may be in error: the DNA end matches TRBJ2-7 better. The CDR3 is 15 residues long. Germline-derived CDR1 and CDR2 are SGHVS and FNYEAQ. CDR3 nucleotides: TGTGCCAGCAGTAAAGCCGGGTTTGTCTCCTACGAGCAGTACTTC. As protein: CASSKAGFVSYEQYF.

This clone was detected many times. The CDR3 spells CASPEEAPASSYEQYF. CDR3 coding DNA: TGTGCCAGCCCCGAGGAGGCCCCTGCCTCCTCCTACGAGCAGTACTTC. V is TRBV9 and J is TRBJ2-7; tentatively, D is TRBD2 (5 bases). Germline-derived CDR1 and CDR2 are SGDLS and YYNGEE. CDR3 length equals 16 residues. The V end lost 7 bases, the J end lost 0 bases, and 20 bases lay between the germline ends.

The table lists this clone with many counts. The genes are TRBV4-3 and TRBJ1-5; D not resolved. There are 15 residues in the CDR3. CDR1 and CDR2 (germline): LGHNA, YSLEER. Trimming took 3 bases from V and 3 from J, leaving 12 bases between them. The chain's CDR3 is CASSQVGGANQPQHF. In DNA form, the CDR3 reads TGCGCCAGCAGCCAGGTGGGAGGCGCCAATCAGCCCCAGCATTTT.

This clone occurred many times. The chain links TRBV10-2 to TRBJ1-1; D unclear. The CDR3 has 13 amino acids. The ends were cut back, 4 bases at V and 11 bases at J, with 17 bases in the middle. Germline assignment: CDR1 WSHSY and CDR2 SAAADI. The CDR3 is CASSVRAKEAAFF. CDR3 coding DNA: TGCGCCAGCAGTGTGAGGGCGAAAGAGGCTGCTTTCTTT.

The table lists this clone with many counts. The CDR3 DNA follows: TGTGCCAGCAGCCGGGGGGCGGGTGAGCAGTTCTTC. This translates into CASSRGAGEQFF. This sequence joins TRBV9 and TRBJ2-1, with D possibly matching TRBD2 (7 bases). The V gene lost 4 bases and the J gene lost 9 bases, with 11 bases spanning the gap. Per germline, CDR1 SGDLS and CDR2 YYNGEE. CDR3 length: 12 amino acids.

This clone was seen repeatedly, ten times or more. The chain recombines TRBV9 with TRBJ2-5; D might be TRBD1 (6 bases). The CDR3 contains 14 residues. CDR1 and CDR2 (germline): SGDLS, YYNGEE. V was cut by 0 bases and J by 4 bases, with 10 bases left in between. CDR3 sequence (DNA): TGTGCCAGCAGCGTAGCTAGCAGGGGAGAGACCCAGTACTTC. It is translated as CASSVASRGETQYF. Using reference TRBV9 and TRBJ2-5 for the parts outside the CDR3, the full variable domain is DSGVTQTPKHLITATGQRVTLRCSPRSGDLSVYWYQQSLDQGLQFLIQYYNGEERAKGNILERFSAQQFPDLHSELNLSSLELGDSALYFCASSVASRGETQYFGPGTRLLVL.

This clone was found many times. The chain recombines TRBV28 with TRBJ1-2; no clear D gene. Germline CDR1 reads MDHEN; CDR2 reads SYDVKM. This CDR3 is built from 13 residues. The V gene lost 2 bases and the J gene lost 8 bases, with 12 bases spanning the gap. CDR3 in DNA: TGTGCCAGCAGTTTAGACGGGCGGGGAGGCTACACCTTC. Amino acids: CASSLDGRGGYTF.

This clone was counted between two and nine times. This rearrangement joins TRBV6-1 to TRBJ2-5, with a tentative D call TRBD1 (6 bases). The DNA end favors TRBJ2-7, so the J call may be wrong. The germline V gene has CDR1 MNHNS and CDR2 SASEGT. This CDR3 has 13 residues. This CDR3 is CASSNRVSYEQYF. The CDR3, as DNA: TGTGCCAGCAGCAACAGGGTCTCCTACGAGCAGTACTTC.

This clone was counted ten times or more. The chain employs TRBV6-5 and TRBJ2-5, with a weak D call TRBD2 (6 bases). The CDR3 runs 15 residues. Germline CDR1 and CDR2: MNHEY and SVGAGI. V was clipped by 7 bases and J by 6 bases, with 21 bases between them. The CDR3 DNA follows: TGTGCCAGCACCCCGACGGCCGGAGGACTAAAGACCCAGTACTTC. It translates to CASTPTAGGLKTQYF.

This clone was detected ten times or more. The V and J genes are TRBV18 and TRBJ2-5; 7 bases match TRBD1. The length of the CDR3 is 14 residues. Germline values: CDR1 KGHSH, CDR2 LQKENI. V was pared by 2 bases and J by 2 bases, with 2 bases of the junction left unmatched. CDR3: CASSPGTAQETQYF. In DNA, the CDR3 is TGTGCCAGCTCACCAGGGACAGCACAAGAGACCCAGTACTTC.

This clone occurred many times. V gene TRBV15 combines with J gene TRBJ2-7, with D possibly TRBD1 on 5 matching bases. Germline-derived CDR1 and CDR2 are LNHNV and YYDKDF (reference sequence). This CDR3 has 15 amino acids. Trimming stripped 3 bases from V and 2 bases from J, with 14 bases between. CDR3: CATSRDLGVPYEQYF. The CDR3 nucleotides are TGTGCCACCAGCAGGGACCTAGGGGTCCCCTACGAGCAGTACTTC.

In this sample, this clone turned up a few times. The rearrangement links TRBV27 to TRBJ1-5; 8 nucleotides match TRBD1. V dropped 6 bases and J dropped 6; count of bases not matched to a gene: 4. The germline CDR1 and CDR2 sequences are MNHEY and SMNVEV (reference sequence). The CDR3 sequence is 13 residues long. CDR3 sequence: CASRLQGGQPQHF. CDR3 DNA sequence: TGTGCCAGCAGGCTACAGGGGGGTCAGCCCCAGCATTTT.

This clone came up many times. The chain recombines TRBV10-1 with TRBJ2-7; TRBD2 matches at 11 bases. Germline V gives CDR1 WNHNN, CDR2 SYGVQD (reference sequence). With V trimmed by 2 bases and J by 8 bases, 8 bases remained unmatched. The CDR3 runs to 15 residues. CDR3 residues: CASSEGTSGATQQYF. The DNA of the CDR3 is TGCGCCAGCAGTGAGGGGACTAGCGGAGCTACGCAGCAGTACTTC.

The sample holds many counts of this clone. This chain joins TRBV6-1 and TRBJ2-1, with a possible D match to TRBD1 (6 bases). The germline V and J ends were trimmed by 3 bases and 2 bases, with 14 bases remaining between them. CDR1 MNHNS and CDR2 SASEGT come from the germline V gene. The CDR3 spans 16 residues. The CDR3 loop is CASSDPGGLPYNEQFF. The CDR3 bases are TGTGCCAGCAGTGATCCTGGGGGCCTGCCCTACAATGAGCAGTTCTTC.

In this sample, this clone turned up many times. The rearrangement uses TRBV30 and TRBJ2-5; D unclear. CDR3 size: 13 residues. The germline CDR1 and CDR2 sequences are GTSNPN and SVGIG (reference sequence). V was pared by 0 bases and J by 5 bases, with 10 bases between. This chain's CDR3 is CAWSVHGRETQYF. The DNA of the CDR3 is TGTGCCTGGAGTGTACATGGCCGCGAGACCCAGTACTTC.